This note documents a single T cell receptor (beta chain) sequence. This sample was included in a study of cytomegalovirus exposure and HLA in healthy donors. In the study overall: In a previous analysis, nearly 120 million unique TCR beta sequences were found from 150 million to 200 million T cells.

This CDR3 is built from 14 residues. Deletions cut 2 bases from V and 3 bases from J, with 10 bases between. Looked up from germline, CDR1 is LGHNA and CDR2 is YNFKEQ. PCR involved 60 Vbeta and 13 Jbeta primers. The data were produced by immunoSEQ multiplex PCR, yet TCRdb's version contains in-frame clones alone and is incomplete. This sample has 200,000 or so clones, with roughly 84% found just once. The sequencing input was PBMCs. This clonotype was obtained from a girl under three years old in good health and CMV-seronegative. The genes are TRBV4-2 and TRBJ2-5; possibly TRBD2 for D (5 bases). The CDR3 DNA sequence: TGTGCCAGCAGCCAACTCGTCGGGGAAGAGACCCAGTACTTC. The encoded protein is CASSQLVGEETQYF.